This T cell receptor (beta chain) was obtained from a study of blood T cell repertoires in COVID-19. Profiled with immunoSEQ multiplex PCR; TCRdb holds only in-frame clones, not every one. The sample gives just over 250,000 clones, around 80% of which show up once; 3.5% to 5% is in the top ten. The CDR3 has 15 amino acids. With V trimmed by 3 bases and J by 5 bases, 8 bases remained unmatched. Germline loops: CDR1 SNHLY, CDR2 FYNNEI. In this sample, this clone turned up a few times. Sequencing used PBMCs or T cells enriched from blood (not recorded which). The TCR originated in a man aged 30 to 39 with acute COVID-19. V usage is TRBV2 and J usage is TRBJ1-1; 8 bases line up with TRBD1. CDR3 residues: CASSDSRGLWTEAFF. The CDR3 nucleotides are TGTGCCAGCAGTGATTCCAGGGGGCTCTGGACTGAAGCTTTCTTT.